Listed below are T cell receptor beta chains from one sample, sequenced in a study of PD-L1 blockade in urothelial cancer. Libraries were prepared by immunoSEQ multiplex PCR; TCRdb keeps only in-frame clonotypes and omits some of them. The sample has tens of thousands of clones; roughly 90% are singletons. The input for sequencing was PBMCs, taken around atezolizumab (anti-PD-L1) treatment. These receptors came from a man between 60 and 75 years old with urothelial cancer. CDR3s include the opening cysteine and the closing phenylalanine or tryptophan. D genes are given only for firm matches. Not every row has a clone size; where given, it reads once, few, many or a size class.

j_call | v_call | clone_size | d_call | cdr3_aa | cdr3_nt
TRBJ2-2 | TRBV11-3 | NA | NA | CASSLEAANTGELFF | TGTGCCAGCAGCTTAGAGGCTGCGAACACCGGGGAGCTGTTTTTT
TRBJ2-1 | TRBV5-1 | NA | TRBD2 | CASSPSGTSEGEQFF | TGCGCCAGCAGCCCTAGCGGGACCTCGGAGGGTGAGCAGTTCTTC
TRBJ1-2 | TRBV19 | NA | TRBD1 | CASSTGTGASGYTF | TGTGCCAGTAGCACCGGGACAGGGGCTTCTGGCTACACCTTC
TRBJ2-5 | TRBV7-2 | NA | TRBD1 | CASSLAGGIETQYF | TGTGCCAGCAGCTTAGCAGGGGGCATAGAGACCCAGTACTTC
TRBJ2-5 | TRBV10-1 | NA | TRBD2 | CASSEKRDRETQYF | TGCGCCAGCAGTGAAAAGCGGGATCGGGAGACCCAGTACTTC
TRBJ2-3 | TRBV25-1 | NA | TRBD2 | CASTSGGSYTDTQYF | TGTGCCAGCACCTCGGGGGGAAGCTACACAGATACGCAGTATTTT
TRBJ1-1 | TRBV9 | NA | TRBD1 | CASSVGQGAFSEAFF | TGTGCCAGCAGCGTAGGCCAGGGGGCGTTCTCTGAAGCTTTCTTT
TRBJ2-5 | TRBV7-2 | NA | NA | CASSLEVATETQYF | TGTGCCAGCAGCTTAGAGGTAGCGACTGAGACCCAGTACTTC
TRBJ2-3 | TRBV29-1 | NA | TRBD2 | CSVEGGSGSLTDTQYF | TGCAGCGTTGAAGGGGGTAGCGGGAGCCTCACAGATACGCAGTATTTT
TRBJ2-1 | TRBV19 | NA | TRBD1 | CASSDRDRGRYEQFF | TGTGCCAGTAGTGACCGGGACAGGGGGCGTTATGAGCAGTTCTTC
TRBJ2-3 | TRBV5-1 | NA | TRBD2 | CASSWTWTSGGALSDTQYF | TGCGCCAGCAGCTGGACCTGGACTAGCGGGGGGGCATTGTCAGATACGCAGTATTTT
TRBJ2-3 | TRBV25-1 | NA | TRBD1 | CASKVRLGTARDGDTQYF | TGTGCCAGCAAGGTTAGACTCGGGACAGCCCGAGATGGCGATACGCAGTATTTT
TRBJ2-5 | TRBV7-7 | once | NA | CASSLGGTYQETQYF | TGTGCTAGCAGCTTAGGCGGAACATATCAAGAGACCCAGTACTTC
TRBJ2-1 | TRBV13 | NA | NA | CASSLLREQNYNEQFF | TGTGCCAGCAGCTTACTTAGGGAGCAAAACTACAATGAGCAGTTCTTC
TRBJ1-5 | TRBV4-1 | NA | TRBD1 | CASSQEGTGFQPQHF | TGCGCCAGCAGCCAAGAGGGGACAGGCTTTCAGCCCCAGCATTTT
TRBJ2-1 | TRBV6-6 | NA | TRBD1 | CASSYTGGYNEQFF | TGTGCCAGCAGTTACACAGGGGGATACAATGAGCAGTTCTTC
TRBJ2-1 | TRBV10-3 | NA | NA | CAISGGEGSYNEQFF | TGTGCCATCAGTGGTGGAGAGGGATCCTACAATGAGCAGTTCTTC
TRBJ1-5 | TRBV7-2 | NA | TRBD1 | CASSLDREQPQHF | TGTGCCAGCAGCCTGGACAGGGAACAGCCCCAGCATTTT
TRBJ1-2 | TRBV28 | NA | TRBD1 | CASRDTGTGGYTF | TGTGCCAGCAGGGACACCGGGACAGGGGGCTACACCTTC
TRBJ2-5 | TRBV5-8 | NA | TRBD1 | CASSPRQGWETQYF | TGTGCCAGCAGCCCCCGACAGGGATGGGAGACCCAGTACTTC
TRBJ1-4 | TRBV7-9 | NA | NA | CAIHGQGLEKLFF | TGTGCCATCCACGGGCAGGGTTTAGAAAAACTGTTTTTT
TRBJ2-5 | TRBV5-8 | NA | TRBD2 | CASPSGLAGAWTLQQETQYF | TGTGCCAGCCCCTCGGGACTAGCGGGAGCTTGGACCCTCCAACAAGAGACCCAGTACTTC
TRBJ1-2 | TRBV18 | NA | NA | CASSPPESRQYGYTF | TGTGCCAGCTCACCACCGGAGTCGCGACAGTATGGCTACACCTTC
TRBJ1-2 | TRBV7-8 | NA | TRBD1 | CASSFRTGPFYGYTF | TGTGCCAGCAGCTTTAGGACAGGGCCTTTCTATGGCTACACCTTC
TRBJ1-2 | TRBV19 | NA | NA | CASKAGGYTF | TGTGCCAGTAAGGCGGGTGGCTACACCTTC
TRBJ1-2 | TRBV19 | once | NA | CAMVTVGGYTF | TGTGCGATGGTAACAGTTGGAGGCTACACCTTC
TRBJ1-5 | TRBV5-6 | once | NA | CASSARGQPQHF | TGTGCCAGCAGCGCCAGGGGCCAGCCCCAGCATTTT
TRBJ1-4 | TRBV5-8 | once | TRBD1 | CASSLWTGQLAGDEKLFF | TGTGCCAGCAGCTTGTGGACAGGGCAACTCGCTGGTGATGAAAAACTGTTTTTT
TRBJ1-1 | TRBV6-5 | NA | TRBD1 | CASSLPTGEAFF | TGTGCCAGCAGTCTACCGACAGGGGAGGCTTTCTTT
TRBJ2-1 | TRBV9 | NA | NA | CASSVAAGRNEQFF | TGTGCCAGCAGCGTAGCTGCGGGGAGGAATGAGCAGTTCTTC
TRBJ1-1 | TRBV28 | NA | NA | CASSLLGLQNTEAFF | TGTGCCAGCAGTTTACTTGGGCTCCAGAACACTGAAGCTTTCTTT
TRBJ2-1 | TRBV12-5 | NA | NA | CASGLVRKEELLHNEQFF | TGTGCTAGTGGTTTGGTAAGAAAGGAGGAACTACTCCACAATGAGCAGTTCTTC
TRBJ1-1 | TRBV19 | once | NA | CASSIPRGTEAFF | TGTGCCAGTAGTATCCCCAGGGGAACTGAAGCTTTCTTT
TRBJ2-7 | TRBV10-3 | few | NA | CASSPGTNLNEQYF | TGTGCCTCCTCTCCCGGGACAAACCTTAACGAGCAGTACTTC
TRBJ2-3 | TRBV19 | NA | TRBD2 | CATGGRALSTDTQYF | TGTGCCACTGGAGGGAGGGCCCTAAGCACAGATACGCAGTATTTT
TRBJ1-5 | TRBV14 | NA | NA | CASSQVQGGQPQHF | TGTGCCAGCAGCCAAGTTCAGGGAGGTCAGCCCCAGCATTTT
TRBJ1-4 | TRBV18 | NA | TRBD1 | CASSPTGTGGGDEKLFF | TGTGCCAGCTCACCGACCGGGACAGGGGGTGGAGATGAAAAACTGTTTTTT
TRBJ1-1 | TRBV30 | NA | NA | CAWNRRNTEAFF | TGTGCCTGGAACCGGAGGAACACTGAAGCTTTCTTT
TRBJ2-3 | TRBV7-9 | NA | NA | CASSSSGTQADTQYF | TGTGCCAGCAGCTCTTCAGGGACACAAGCAGATACGCAGTATTTT
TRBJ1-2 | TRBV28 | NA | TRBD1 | CASSLSPTGALGYGYTF | TGTGCCAGCAGTTTATCCCCCACAGGGGCTTTGGGCTATGGCTACACCTTC
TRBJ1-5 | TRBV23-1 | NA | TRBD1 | CASSQNPRQGRNQPQHF | TGCGCCAGCAGTCAAAACCCTCGACAGGGGCGCAATCAGCCCCAGCATTTT
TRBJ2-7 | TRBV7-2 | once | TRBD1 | CASGDGNRGEQYF | TGTGCCAGCGGAGACGGGAACAGGGGTGAGCAGTACTTC
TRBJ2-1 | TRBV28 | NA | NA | CASNLYNEQFF | TGTGCCAGCAACTTGTACAATGAGCAGTTCTTC
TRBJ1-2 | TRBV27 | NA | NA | CASSLTPKYGYTF | TGTGCCAGCAGTTTAACTCCCAAGTATGGCTACACCTTC
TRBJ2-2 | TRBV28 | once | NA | CASTSSGINTGELFF | TGTGCCAGCACCTCCTCGGGGATTAACACCGGGGAGCTGTTTTTT
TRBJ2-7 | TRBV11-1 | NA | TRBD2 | CASSRLKLAGNYEQYF | TGTGCCAGCAGCCGCTTGAAGCTAGCGGGCAACTACGAGCAGTACTTC
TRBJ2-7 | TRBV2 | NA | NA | CASNRLGGEQYF | TGTGCCAGCAATAGACTAGGTGGTGAGCAGTACTTC
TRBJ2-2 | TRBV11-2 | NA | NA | CASSIQSANTGELFF | TGTGCCAGCAGCATACAGAGTGCGAACACCGGGGAGCTGTTTTTT
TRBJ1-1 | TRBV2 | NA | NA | CASLKGARTEAFF | TGTGCCAGCCTGAAAGGGGCGAGGACTGAAGCTTTCTTT
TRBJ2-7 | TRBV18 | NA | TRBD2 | CASSPELAGSEQYF | TGTGCCAGCTCACCGGAACTAGCGGGAAGCGAGCAGTACTTC
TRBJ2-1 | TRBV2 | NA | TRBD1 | CASRGDRGDEQFF | TGTGCCAGCAGGGGTGACAGGGGTGATGAGCAGTTCTTC
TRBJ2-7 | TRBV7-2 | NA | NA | CASSLSSGGKSYEQYF | TGTGCCAGCAGCTTATCGTCGGGGGGCAAATCCTACGAGCAGTACTTC
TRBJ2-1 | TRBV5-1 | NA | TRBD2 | CASSQGSGSKDYNEQFF | TGCGCCAGCAGCCAGGGTAGCGGGAGTAAAGACTACAATGAGCAGTTCTTC